This T cell receptor (beta chain) was recorded in a study of identical twins (dated by TCRdb to 2016 to 2017). Regarding the research as a whole: To test whether fetal clonotypes persist, the study used deep sequencing on TCR alpha and beta repertoires from monozygotic twins, unrelated adults of various ages, and cord blood. To rule out contamination, replicate twin experiments were performed at different times with different library preparation protocols.

Preparation of the library involved 5' RACE. The instrument given in TCRdb is Illumina HiSeq 2000. Template switching introduced a universal primer binding site; the final cDNA contained a unique molecular identifier, enabling accurate counting of TCR cDNA molecules. Specific primers in the conserved constant-segment region were used to synthesize first-strand cDNA for TCR alpha and beta chains. To control for contamination, every cDNA library was double barcoded, receiving both a SMART-Mk sample barcode and Illumina barcodes. TruSeq adapter sequences along with Illumina sample barcodes were introduced in two successive PCR steps. The TCR alpha and beta cDNA libraries were sequenced on the Illumina HiSeq platform using custom primers. Processing in the source paper ran as follows. MiGEC was used to process raw reads and extract unique molecular identifiers, and MiXCR was used to find CDR3 positions. For each individual, recombination models were inferred using an EM algorithm with the repgenHMM and IGoR tools. The tcR package in R was used for shared clonotype analysis, with sharing normalized by the product of cloneset sizes. Out-of-frame nonproductive sequences were analyzed to study raw recombination free of thymic and clonal selection effects. TCRdb reprocessing: public reads trimmed at Q25 with fastp, clones called with MiXCR, in-frame beta chains kept. Rows with one shared CDR3 protein collapse into an entry with the most common genes and DNA. It is TCRdb's table, rather than the study itself, that gives the V and J calls and clone size. Within this sample are some 710,000 distinct CDR3 sequences, with approximately 6% of them counted one time only. Around 1.7% of the sample goes to the ten largest clones.

There are many counts of this clonotype. No cognate antigen has been identified for it. No much larger clonotype is one base removed from it; base qualities were not supplied. Only healthy Caucasian donors were included. Three unrelated non-twin adults were also sequenced: a male aged 18 to 30, a male aged 50 to 60 and a female aged 50 to 60. Miltenyi CD45RO+ enrichment and human naive T-cell isolation kits were used to isolate memory (CD45RO+) and naive T cells from PBMC. Study-wide conclusions, independent of this receptor: Compared with coincidental sharing between unrelated individuals, an excess of low generation-probability sequences was observed among out-of-frame TCR alpha sequences shared between twins. Invariant T cells such as MAIT and iNKT could partly confound zero-insertion analyses, although diverse VJ usage argued against such confounding for most clonotypes. Fewer insertions were carried by abundant cord blood beta clonotypes; a weaker similar trend was observed in young adult naive repertoires, while no such trend was observed in memory repertoires. In monozygotic twins, out-of-frame TCR alpha sharing was systematically underestimated by recombination models, although the models agreed with sharing between unrelated individuals. Because the same donors could not be followed over many years, conclusions were based on cross-sectional statistical analysis. Excess twin sharing in beta out-of-frame sequences was weaker because fewer shared sequences lowered the signal-to-noise ratio.

The sequenced material came from naive T cells sorted from blood. The sample's cell subset or site label, decoded: cells isolated with a human naive T-cell isolation kit. The sequence came from a man aged 18 to 29 in good health.

CDR3 region: CASSPNSWVRAFF. In nucleotide form, the sequence is TGTGCCAGCAGCCCAAATAGTTGGGTGAGAGCGTTCTTC. The chain was built from TRBV27 and TRBJ2-1; no D gene can be assigned with confidence. The CDR3 runs 13 amino acids, cysteine and phenylalanine included. Solely the CDR3 DNA is kept, with 39 bases framed from the first base. According to the germline V gene (reference sequence), CDR1 reads MNHEY and CDR2 reads SMNVEV. Between the V and J ends, shortened by 6 bases and 15 bases respectively, the junction contains 21 bases.